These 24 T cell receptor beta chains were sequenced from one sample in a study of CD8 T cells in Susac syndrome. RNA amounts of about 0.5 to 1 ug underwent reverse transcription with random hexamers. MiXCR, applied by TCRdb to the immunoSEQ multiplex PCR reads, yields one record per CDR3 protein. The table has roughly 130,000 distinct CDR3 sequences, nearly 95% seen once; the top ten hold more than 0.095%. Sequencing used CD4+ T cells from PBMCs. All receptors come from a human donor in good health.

The CDR3 reads CASSVGQGAFHEQYF. In nucleotides, the CDR3 is TGTGCCAGCAGCGTAGGACAGGGGGCGTTCCACGAGCAGTACTTC. The chain uses TRBV9 and TRBJ2-7; TRBD1 matches 10 bases. The CDR3 covers 15 residues. The germline V gene has CDR1 SGDLS and CDR2 YYNGEE. With V trimmed by 0 bases and J by 5 bases, 5 bases remained unmatched.

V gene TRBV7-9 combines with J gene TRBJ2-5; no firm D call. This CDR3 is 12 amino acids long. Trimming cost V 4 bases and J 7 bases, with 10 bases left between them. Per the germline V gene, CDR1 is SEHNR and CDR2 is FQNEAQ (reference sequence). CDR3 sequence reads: CASSSEARTQYF. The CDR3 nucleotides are TGTGCCAGCAGCTCTGAGGCACGGACCCAGTACTTC.

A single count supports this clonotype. CDR3 residues: CSAMNPGVMEGYEQYF. The CDR3 bases are TGCAGTGCTATGAACCCGGGGGTCATGGAGGGCTACGAGCAGTACTTC. V is TRBV20-1 and J is TRBJ2-7, with D tentatively TRBD2 (6 bases). Germline CDR1 DFQATT, CDR2 SNEGSKA (reference sequence). Trimming removed 4 bases at V and 3 bases at J, with 22 bases between. This CDR3 is built from 16 residues.

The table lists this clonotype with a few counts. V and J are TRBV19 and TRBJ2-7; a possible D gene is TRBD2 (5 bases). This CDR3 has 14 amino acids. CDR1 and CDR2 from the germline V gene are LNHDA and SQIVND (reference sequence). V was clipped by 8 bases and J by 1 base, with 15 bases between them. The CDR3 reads CASAGTSPSYEQYF. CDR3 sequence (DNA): TGTGCCAGTGCGGGCACTAGTCCGTCCTACGAGCAGTACTTC.

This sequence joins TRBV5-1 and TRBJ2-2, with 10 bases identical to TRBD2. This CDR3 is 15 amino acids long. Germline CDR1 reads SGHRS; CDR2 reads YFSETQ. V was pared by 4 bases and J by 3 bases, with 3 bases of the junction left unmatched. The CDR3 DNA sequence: TGCGCCAGCAGCCTTAGCGGGAGGCACACCGGGGAGCTGTTTTTT. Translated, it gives CASSLSGRHTGELFF. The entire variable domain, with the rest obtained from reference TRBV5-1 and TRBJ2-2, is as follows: KAGVTQTPRYLIKTRGQQVTLSCSPISGHRSVSWYQQTPGQGLQFLFEYFSETQRNKGNFPGRFSGRQFSNSRSEMNVSTLELGDSALYLCASSLSGRHTGELFFGEGSRLTVL.

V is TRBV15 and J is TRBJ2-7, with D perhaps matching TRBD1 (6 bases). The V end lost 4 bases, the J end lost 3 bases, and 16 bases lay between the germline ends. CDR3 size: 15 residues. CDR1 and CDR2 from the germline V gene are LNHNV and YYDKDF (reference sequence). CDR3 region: CATSNPTGALYEQYF. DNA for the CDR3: TGTGCCACCAGCAATCCGACAGGAGCCCTCTACGAGCAGTACTTC.

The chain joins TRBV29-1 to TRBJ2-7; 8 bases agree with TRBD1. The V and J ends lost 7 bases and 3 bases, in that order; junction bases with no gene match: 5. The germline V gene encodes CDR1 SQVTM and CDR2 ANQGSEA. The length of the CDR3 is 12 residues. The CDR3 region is CSAGQAYYEQYF. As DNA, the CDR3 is TGCAGCGCGGGACAGGCCTACTACGAGCAGTACTTC.

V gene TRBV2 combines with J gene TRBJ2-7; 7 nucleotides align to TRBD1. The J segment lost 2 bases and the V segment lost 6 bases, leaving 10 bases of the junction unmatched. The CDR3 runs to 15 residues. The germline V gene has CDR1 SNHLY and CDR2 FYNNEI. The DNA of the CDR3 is TGTGCCAGCAGCCAGGGACAGACTAAAACCTACGAGCAGTACTTC. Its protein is CASSQGQTKTYEQYF.

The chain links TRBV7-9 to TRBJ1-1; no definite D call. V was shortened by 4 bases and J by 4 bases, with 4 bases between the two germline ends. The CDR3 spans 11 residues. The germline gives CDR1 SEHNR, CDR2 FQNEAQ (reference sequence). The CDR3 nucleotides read TGTGCCAGCAGCTCCTTCACTGAAGCTTTCTTT. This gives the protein CASSSFTEAFF.

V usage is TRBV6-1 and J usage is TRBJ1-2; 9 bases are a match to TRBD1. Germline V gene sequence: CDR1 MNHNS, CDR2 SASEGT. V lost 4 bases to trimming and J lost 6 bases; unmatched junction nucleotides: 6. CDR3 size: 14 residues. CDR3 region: CASSGKDRGDGYTF. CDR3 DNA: TGTGCCAGCAGTGGGAAGGACAGGGGTGATGGCTACACCTTC.

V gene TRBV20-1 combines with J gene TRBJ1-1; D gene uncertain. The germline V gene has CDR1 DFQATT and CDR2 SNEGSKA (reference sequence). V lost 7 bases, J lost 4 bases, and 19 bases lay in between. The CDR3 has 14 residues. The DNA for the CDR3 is TGCAGTGAAATTGTGGAGTCCATGGGCACTGAAGCTTTCTTT. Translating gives CSEIVESMGTEAFF.

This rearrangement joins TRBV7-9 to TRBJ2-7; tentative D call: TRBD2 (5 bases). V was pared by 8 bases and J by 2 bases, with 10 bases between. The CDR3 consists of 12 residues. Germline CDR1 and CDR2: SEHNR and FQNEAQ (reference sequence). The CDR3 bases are TGTGCCAGCTCACCGGGGACCTACGAGCAGTACTTC. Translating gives CASSPGTYEQYF.

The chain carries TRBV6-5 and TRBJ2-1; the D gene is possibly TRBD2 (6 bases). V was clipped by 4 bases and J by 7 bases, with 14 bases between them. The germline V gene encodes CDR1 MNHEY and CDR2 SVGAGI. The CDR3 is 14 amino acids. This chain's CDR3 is CASSSRASANEQFF. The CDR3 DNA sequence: TGTGCCAGCAGTTCCCGCGCTAGCGCAAATGAGCAGTTCTTC.

The CDR3 protein is CSAPAGGTYNEQFF. The CDR3 bases are TGCAGTGCTCCCGCCGGGGGGACCTACAATGAGCAGTTCTTC. The chain recombines TRBV20-1 with TRBJ2-1; the match to TRBD2 covers 7 bases. The ends lost 5 bases at V and 2 bases at J; junction bases unmatched: 6. Per germline, CDR1 DFQATT and CDR2 SNEGSKA (reference sequence). The CDR3 covers 14 residues.

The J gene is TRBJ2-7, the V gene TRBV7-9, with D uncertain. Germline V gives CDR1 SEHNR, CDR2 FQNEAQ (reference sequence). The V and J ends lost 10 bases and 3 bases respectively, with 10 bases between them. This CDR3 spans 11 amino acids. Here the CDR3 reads CATTSLYEQYF. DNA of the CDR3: TGTGCCACAACCTCCCTCTACGAGCAGTACTTC.

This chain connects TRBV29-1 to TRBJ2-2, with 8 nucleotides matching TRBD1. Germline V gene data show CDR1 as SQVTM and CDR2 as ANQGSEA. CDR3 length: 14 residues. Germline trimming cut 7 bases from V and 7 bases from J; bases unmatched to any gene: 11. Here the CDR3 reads CSAPAGGSFGELFF. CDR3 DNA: TGCAGCGCCCCAGCAGGGGGCAGTTTCGGGGAGCTGTTTTTT.

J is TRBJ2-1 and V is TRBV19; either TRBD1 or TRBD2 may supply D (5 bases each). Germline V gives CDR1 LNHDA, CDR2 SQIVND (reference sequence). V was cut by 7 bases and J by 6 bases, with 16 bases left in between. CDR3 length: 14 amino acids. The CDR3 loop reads CASNRGAVGNEQFF. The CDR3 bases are TGTGCCAGTAACCGAGGGGCTGTGGGCAATGAGCAGTTCTTC. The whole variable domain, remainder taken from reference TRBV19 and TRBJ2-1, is DGGITQSPKYLFRKEGQNVTLSCEQNLNHDAMYWYRQDPGQGLRLIYYSQIVNDFQKGDIAEGYSVSREKKESFPLTVTSAQKNPTAFYLCASNRGAVGNEQFFGPGTRLTVL.

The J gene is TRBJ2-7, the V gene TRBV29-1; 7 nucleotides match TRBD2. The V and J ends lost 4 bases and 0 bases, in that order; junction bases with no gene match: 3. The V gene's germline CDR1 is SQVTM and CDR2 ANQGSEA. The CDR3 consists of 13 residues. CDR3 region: CSVARTSSYEQYF. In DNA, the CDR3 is TGCAGCGTTGCGAGGACTAGCTCCTACGAGCAGTACTTC.

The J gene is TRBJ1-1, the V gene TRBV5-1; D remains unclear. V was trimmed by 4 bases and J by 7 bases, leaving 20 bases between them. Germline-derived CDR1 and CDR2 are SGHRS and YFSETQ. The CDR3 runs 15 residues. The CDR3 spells CASSIGSAPGNEAFF. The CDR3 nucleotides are TGCGCCAGCAGCATTGGCAGCGCCCCCGGTAATGAAGCTTTCTTT.

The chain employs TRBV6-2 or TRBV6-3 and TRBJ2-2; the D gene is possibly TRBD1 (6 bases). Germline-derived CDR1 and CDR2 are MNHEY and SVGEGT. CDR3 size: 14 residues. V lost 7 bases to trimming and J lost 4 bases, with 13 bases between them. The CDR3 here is CASNAGDFTGELFF. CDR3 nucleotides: TGTGCCAGCAACGCAGGGGATTTCACCGGGGAGCTGTTTTTT.

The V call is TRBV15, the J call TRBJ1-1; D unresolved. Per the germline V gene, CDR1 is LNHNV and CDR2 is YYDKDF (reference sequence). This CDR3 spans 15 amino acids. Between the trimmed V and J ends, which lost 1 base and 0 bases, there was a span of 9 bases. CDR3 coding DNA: TGTGCCACCAGCAGAGCCCTGGGTATGAACACTGAAGCTTTCTTT. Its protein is CATSRALGMNTEAFF.

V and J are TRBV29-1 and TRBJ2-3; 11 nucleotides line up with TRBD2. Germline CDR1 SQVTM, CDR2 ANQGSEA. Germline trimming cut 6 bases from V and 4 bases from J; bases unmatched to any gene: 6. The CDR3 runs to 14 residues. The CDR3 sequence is CSVSGTSGADTQYF. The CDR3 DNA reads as TGCAGCGTGTCCGGGACTAGCGGAGCAGATACGCAGTATTTT.

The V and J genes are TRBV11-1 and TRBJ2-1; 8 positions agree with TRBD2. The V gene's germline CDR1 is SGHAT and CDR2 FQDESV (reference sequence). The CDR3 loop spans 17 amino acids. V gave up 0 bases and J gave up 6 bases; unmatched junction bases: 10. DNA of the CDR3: TGTGCCAGCAGCTTAGCGTGGACTAGCCTGAACCGCAATGAGCAGTTCTTC. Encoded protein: CASSLAWTSLNRNEQFF.

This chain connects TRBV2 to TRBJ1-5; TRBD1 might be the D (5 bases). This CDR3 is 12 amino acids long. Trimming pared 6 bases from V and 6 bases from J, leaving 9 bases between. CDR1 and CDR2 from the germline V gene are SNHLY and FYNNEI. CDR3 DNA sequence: TGTGCCAGCAGAGACACAGGTCAGCCCCAGCATTTT. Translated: CASRDTGQPQHF.